These 16 T cell receptor beta chains were all obtained from the same sample, sequenced in a study of T-cell memory formation after mild COVID-19. TCRdb fed the 5' RACE reads into MiXCR, producing one record per CDR3 protein. This sample has about 190,000 distinct CDR3 sequences; over 20% occur once, and the top ten carry under 30%. Sequencing used PBMCs or a T cell subset sorted from them (not recorded which). Receptors were obtained from an adult woman who had mild COVID-19 (a few samples of this study predate the infection). Cell type and time point are not known.

This clonotype was seen more than once but under ten times. CDR3 coding DNA: TGTGCCAGCAGTGAGCTAACAGGGCTGAACACTGAAGCTTTCTTT. Protein product: CASSELTGLNTEAFF. The chain is built from TRBV25-1 and TRBJ1-1, with a tentative D call TRBD1 (6 bases). The germline CDR1 and CDR2 sequences are MGHDK and SYGVNS. The ends were cut back, 3 bases at V and 0 bases at J, with 11 bases in the middle. The CDR3 consists of 15 residues.

This clonotype was seen many times. The CDR3 DNA reads as TGTGCCAGCAGCTTAGAAGCGGGTCAGCAACTCACAGATACGCAGTATTTT. This sequence encodes CASSLEAGQQLTDTQYF. V usage is TRBV7-8 and J usage is TRBJ2-3; tentative D call: TRBD2 (6 bases). The CDR3 consists of 17 residues. The V and J ends lost 1 base and 2 bases respectively, with 16 bases between them. The germline V gene encodes CDR1 SGHVS and CDR2 FQNEAQ.

This chain joins TRBV10-3 and TRBJ1-2, with D possibly TRBD1 on 5 matching bases. Germline V gives CDR1 ENHRY, CDR2 SYGVKD. The V and J ends lost 6 bases and 5 bases respectively, with 16 bases between them. The CDR3 totals 14 residues. CDR3: CAISEPGQAYGYTF. For the CDR3, the DNA is TGTGCCATCAGCGAACCCGGACAAGCGTATGGCTACACCTTC.

This clonotype appeared many times. The chain has TRBV3-1 and TRBJ2-1, with D possibly being TRBD2 (6 bases). This CDR3 is 16 amino acids long. V was clipped by 1 base and J by 2 bases, with 12 bases between them. Germline CDR1 LGHDT, CDR2 YNNKEL (reference sequence). The CDR3 reads CASSQAASAPYNEQFF. For the CDR3, the DNA is TGTGCCAGCAGCCAAGCAGCTAGCGCTCCCTACAATGAGCAGTTCTTC.

The chain's CDR3 is CASSLFYSYEQYF. The CDR3, as DNA: TGTGCCAGCAGCCTATTTTACTCCTACGAGCAGTACTTC. The V call is TRBV3-1, the J call TRBJ2-7; D is unclear. This CDR3 is 13 amino acids long. The germline CDR1 and CDR2 sequences are LGHDT and YNNKEL (reference sequence). V was shortened by 4 bases and J by 0 bases, with 7 bases between the two germline ends.

The rearrangement joins TRBV20-1 to TRBJ2-7; 9 nucleotides align to TRBD2. Germline-derived CDR1 and CDR2 are DFQATT and SNEGSKA (reference sequence). CDR3 size: 15 residues. The J segment lost 4 bases and the V segment lost 0 bases, leaving 7 bases of the junction unmatched. In DNA form, the CDR3 reads TGCAGTGCTAGAGAAAAGGAGACTAGCGGATACGAGCAGTACTTC. Translated: CSAREKETSGYEQYF.

This chain connects TRBV7-8 to TRBJ2-3; 7 bases are shared with TRBD1. The length of the CDR3 is 14 residues. Trimming took 5 bases from V and 4 from J; bases not matched to a gene: 6. The V gene's germline CDR1 is SGHVS and CDR2 FQNEAQ. CDR3 residues: CASSQTGMSDTQYF. The CDR3 region has the DNA TGTGCCAGCAGCCAGACAGGGATGTCAGATACGCAGTATTTT.

This chain uses TRBV7-2 with TRBJ2-1, with TRBD2 matching 11 bases. Per germline, CDR1 SGHTA and CDR2 FQGNSA. The trim removed 6 bases at V and 8 bases at J, leaving 9 bases unmatched. This CDR3 has 15 residues. The DNA for the CDR3 is TGTGCCAGCAGGGTGACTAGCGGGACGTGGGATGAGCAGTTCTTC. This codes for CASRVTSGTWDEQFF.

This chain links TRBV6-2 or TRBV6-3 with TRBJ2-7; 8 nucleotides align to TRBD2. Trimming cost V 6 bases and J 1 base; bases outside gene matches: 11. This CDR3 contains 16 residues. Germline assignment: CDR1 MNHEY and CDR2 SVGEGT. For the CDR3, the DNA is TGTGCCAGCAGCAAACCTGAGCGGGAGTGGTCCTACGAGCAGTACTTC. Its protein is CASSKPEREWSYEQYF.

This chain uses TRBV20-1 with TRBJ1-1; tentative D call: TRBD1 (6 bases). The V end lost 3 bases, the J end lost 5 bases, and 16 bases lay between the germline ends. Germline CDR1 is DFQATT and CDR2 is SNEGSKA (reference sequence). The CDR3 loop spans 14 amino acids. CDR3 protein: CSARGAGLGTEAFF. The CDR3 region has the DNA TGCAGTGCTAGGGGGGCCGGACTAGGGACTGAAGCTTTCTTT.

Only a few counts were recorded for this clonotype. This chain links TRBV6-5 with TRBJ2-3; 12 bases agree with TRBD2. The CDR3 extends over 16 amino acids. Germline assignment: CDR1 MNHEY and CDR2 SVGAGI. Losses at the gene ends were 6 bases for V and 4 bases for J; bases not matched to a gene: 8. The CDR3 nucleotides read TGTGCCAGCAGACGTCTAGCGGGAGGGGCGGCAGATACGCAGTATTTT. Protein product: CASRRLAGGAADTQYF.

A few counts support this clonotype. The chain has TRBV20-1 and TRBJ2-7, with D unclear. This CDR3 comprises 12 residues. V was cut by 0 bases and J by 7 bases, with 10 bases left in between. Germline CDR1 is DFQATT and CDR2 is SNEGSKA (reference sequence). The CDR3 protein is CSARDDSGEQYF. The DNA for the CDR3 is TGCAGTGCTAGAGATGACTCGGGTGAGCAGTACTTC.

The CDR3 sequence: CASSPPEAAEAFF. The CDR3 DNA reads as TGTGCCAGCAGCCCCCCCGAGGCGGCTGAAGCTTTCTTT. The chain uses TRBV7-9 and TRBJ1-1; no clear D. V shed 5 bases and J shed 6 bases, with 13 bases lying between them. The germline V gene encodes CDR1 SEHNR and CDR2 FQNEAQ (reference sequence). CDR3 length equals 13 residues. Filled out from reference TRBV7-9 and TRBJ1-1, the complete variable domain reads DTGVSQNPRHKITKRGQNVTFRCDPISEHNRLYWYRQTLGQGPEFLTYFQNEAQLEKSRLLSDRFSAERPKGSFSTLEIQRTEQGDSAMYLCASSPPEAAEAFFGQGTRLTVV.

This chain links TRBV11-2 with TRBJ1-1, with 9 bases lining up with TRBD1. The CDR3 is 23 residues long. V was pared by 1 base and J by 3 bases, with 27 bases of the junction left unmatched. Germline CDR1 and CDR2: SGHAT and FQNNGV. The CDR3 region is CASSLGGTGSVYTGVTLDTEAFF. CDR3 sequence (DNA): TGTGCCAGCAGCTTAGGAGGGACAGGGTCGGTCTATACGGGGGTGACTTTGGACACTGAAGCTTTCTTT. The whole variable domain, filled in from reference TRBV11-2 and TRBJ1-1, reads EAGVAQSPRYKIIEKRQSVAFWCNPISGHATLYWYQQILGQGPKLLIQFQNNGVVDDSQLPKDRFSAERLKGVDSTLKIQPAKLEDSAVYLCASSLGGTGSVYTGVTLDTEAFFGQGTRLTVV.

This sequence joins TRBV4-1 and TRBJ1-4; a possible D gene is TRBD1 (5 bases). Trimming took off 0 bases at V and 7 bases at J, with 9 bases between the two ends. The V gene's germline CDR1 is MGHRA and CDR2 YSYEKL. There are 14 residues in the CDR3. As DNA, the CDR3 is TGCGCCAGCAGCCAAGATCCGGGGGTTGAAAAACTGTTTTTT. It specifies CASSQDPGVEKLFF.

There are a few counts of this clonotype. The rearrangement joins TRBV20-1 to TRBJ2-1; 11 bases agree with TRBD2. Trimming removed 0 bases from V and 4 bases from J; junction bases left unmatched: 5. CDR1 and CDR2 from the germline V gene are DFQATT and SNEGSKA (reference sequence). This CDR3 is 16 amino acids long. The chain's CDR3 is CSARDPGTSGYNEQFF. In DNA, the CDR3 is TGCAGTGCTAGAGATCCTGGGACTAGCGGATACAATGAGCAGTTCTTC.